Below are 32 T cell receptor beta chains sequenced from a single sample in a study of beta chain features in type 1 diabetes. The study reverse transcribed the entire isolated RNA, so it sequenced expressed TCRB transcripts. Generated by immunoSEQ multiplex PCR, the TCRdb table keeps only in-frame clones and is missing some. The data show just under 150,000 clones, with 8.5% to 12% seen just once and under 1.5% held by the top ten. Input material: naive CD4+ T cells from blood. Source of these receptors: a man between 18 and 35 years old in good health.

This clone was counted a few times. The chain recombines TRBV4-3 with TRBJ2-7; 7 bases line up with TRBD1. CDR3 length: 13 amino acids. The germline V gene has CDR1 LGHNA and CDR2 YSLEER. J gave up 1 base and V 4 bases, and 1 base lay outside the gene matches. The CDR3 is CASSPTGSYEQYF. In DNA, the CDR3 is TGCGCCAGCAGCCCGACAGGGTCCTACGAGCAGTACTTC.

V is TRBV30 and J is TRBJ1-2; 8 bases agree with TRBD1. The CDR3 is 14 residues long. Germline-derived CDR1 and CDR2 are GTSNPN and SVGIG (reference sequence). Trimming took 3 bases from V and 5 from J; bases not matched to a gene: 8. CDR3 protein: CAWRGGQGYYGYTF. CDR3 coding DNA: TGTGCCTGGAGGGGTGGACAGGGTTATTATGGCTACACCTTC. The full variable domain, its missing parts supplied by reference TRBV30 and TRBJ1-2, is SQTIHQWPATLVQPVGSPLSLECTVEGTSNPNLYWYRQAAGRGLQLLFYSVGIGQISSEVPQNLSASRPQDRQFILSSKKLLLSDSGFYLCAWRGGQGYYGYTFGSGTRLTVV.

The CDR3 nucleotides read TGTGCCAGCAGTGAATCGAGGGCCATCAATCAGCCCCAGCATTTT. This codes for CASSESRAINQPQHF. The chain has TRBV2 and TRBJ1-5; D is undetermined. This CDR3 is 15 amino acids long. With 2 bases removed from V and 3 bases from J, the gap between germline ends came to 11 bases. Germline loops: CDR1 SNHLY, CDR2 FYNNEI.

This clone was counted a few times. The V gene is TRBV7-3, the J gene TRBJ2-3; tentatively, D is TRBD2 (5 bases). The V gene lost 2 bases and the J gene lost 4 bases, with 10 bases spanning the gap. The CDR3 is 14 amino acids. Germline-derived CDR1 and CDR2 are SGHTA and FQGTGA. CDR3 bases: TGTGCCAGCAGCTTAGGTCCGGGGTCAGATACGCAGTATTTT. This sequence encodes CASSLGPGSDTQYF.

The genes are TRBV12-5 and TRBJ2-3; unclear D gene. CDR1 is LGHNT, CDR2 FRNRAP, per germline. This CDR3 has 16 amino acids. Trimming removed 8 bases from V and 2 bases from J, with 20 bases in between. The CDR3 protein is CASSSSLSFNTDTQYF. CDR3 nucleotides: TGTGCTAGTAGTTCCTCCCTAAGCTTCAACACAGATACGCAGTATTTT.

This chain links TRBV2 with TRBJ1-2; 7 nucleotides line up with TRBD1. CDR1 SNHLY and CDR2 FYNNEI come from the germline V gene. V dropped 4 bases and J dropped 0; count of bases not matched to a gene: 2. This CDR3 spans 14 amino acids. CDR3 sequence reads: CASSGDRPNYGYTF. DNA for the CDR3: TGTGCCAGCAGTGGGGACAGACCTAACTATGGCTACACCTTC.

The chain links TRBV25-1 to TRBJ1-2, with D hard to call. CDR1 and CDR2 (germline): MGHDK, SYGVNS. V was pared by 0 bases and J by 0 bases, with 8 bases between. The CDR3 extends over 15 amino acids. The CDR3 sequence: CASSEYRVTNYGYTF. In DNA form, the CDR3 reads TGTGCCAGCAGTGAATATCGGGTGACTAACTATGGCTACACCTTC.

This clone appeared a few times. The rearrangement uses TRBV7-8 and TRBJ2-5; D remains ambiguous. The CDR3 loop spans 13 amino acids. CDR1 SGHVS and CDR2 FQNEAQ come from the germline V gene. Trimming left V 1 base short and J 5 bases short, with 8 bases between. CDR3 sequence (DNA): TGTGCCAGCAGCTTAGGCTACCGGGAGACCCAGTACTTC. Residues: CASSLGYRETQYF.

In this sample, this clone turned up a few times. CDR3 DNA sequence: TGTGCCGCCTCGGCGGGACTCCAAGAGACCCAGTACTTC. Protein product: CAASAGLQETQYF. The gene calls are TRBV6-1 and TRBJ2-5, with a possible D match to TRBD2 (6 bases). The CDR3 contains 13 residues. Germline assignment: CDR1 MNHNS and CDR2 SASEGT. The germline V and J ends were trimmed by 11 bases and 1 base, with 14 bases remaining between them.

The chain uses TRBV18 and TRBJ2-5; 12 bases match TRBD1. Germline V lookup: CDR1 KGHSH, CDR2 LQKENI. The junction had 1 base not matched to a gene; V was cut back by 3 bases and J by 2 bases. CDR3 length: 15 residues. As DNA, the CDR3 is TGTGCCAGCTCACCGGGACAGGGGGCTCAAGAGACCCAGTACTTC. Protein: CASSPGQGAQETQYF. Full variable domain (outside the CDR3, taken from reference TRBV18 and TRBJ2-5): NAGVMQNPRHLVRRRGQEARLRCSPMKGHSHVYWYRQLPEEGLKFMVYLQKENIIDESGMPKERFSAEFPKEGPSILRIQQVVRGDSAAYFCASSPGQGAQETQYFGPGTRLLVL.

This chain links TRBV2 with TRBJ1-6; D remains ambiguous. Trimming left V 7 bases short and J 8 bases short, with 15 bases between. Per the germline V gene, CDR1 is SNHLY and CDR2 is FYNNEI. The CDR3 has 14 amino acids. The CDR3 DNA reads TGTGCCAGCACCCCCCCGGGTATCGATTCACCCCTCCACTTT. Translated, it gives CASTPPGIDSPLHF.

The chain has TRBV19 and TRBJ2-3, with a tentative D call TRBD1 (5 bases). The V gene lost 2 bases and the J gene lost 4 bases, with 10 bases spanning the gap. Germline values: CDR1 LNHDA, CDR2 SQIVND (reference sequence). The CDR3 runs 14 residues. The CDR3 protein is CASSIFQGADTQYF. CDR3 sequence (DNA): TGTGCCAGTAGTATATTTCAGGGCGCAGATACGCAGTATTTT.

The chain employs TRBV30 and TRBJ1-1, with 8 bases aligning to TRBD1. The CDR3 covers 15 residues. CDR1 is GTSNPN, CDR2 SVGIG, per germline (reference sequence). V dropped 0 bases and J dropped 0; count of bases not matched to a gene: 3. The CDR3 protein is CAWSVPGGMNTEAFF. In DNA, the CDR3 is TGTGCCTGGAGTGTACCAGGGGGCATGAACACTGAAGCTTTCTTT.

This chain uses TRBV28 with TRBJ2-6; D is unclear. Trimming cost V 4 bases and J 4 bases, with 20 bases left between them. The length of the CDR3 is 18 residues. Germline V lookup: CDR1 MDHEN, CDR2 SYDVKM. The CDR3 DNA reads TGTGCCAGCAGTTCCCGACACCGCGCCCCTCTCGGGGCCAACGTCCTGACTTTC. Translated: CASSSRHRAPLGANVLTF.

The chain joins TRBV18 to TRBJ2-1, with D unresolved. Trimming stripped 2 bases from V and 3 bases from J, with 11 bases between. This CDR3 region has 15 residues. Germline CDR1 and CDR2: KGHSH and LQKENI. CDR3 coding DNA: TGTGCCAGCTCACCAACTCTCTCCCTCTACAATGAGCAGTTCTTC. Residues: CASSPTLSLYNEQFF.

The chain employs TRBV9 and TRBJ2-7; TRBD1 aligns across 8 bases. This CDR3 comprises 14 residues. J was trimmed by 8 bases and V by 3 bases; bases with no gene match: 10. The germline CDR1 and CDR2 sequences are SGDLS and YYNGEE. The DNA of the CDR3 is TGTGCCAGCAGCGGGGACAGGCTTGGGACTCAGCAGTACTTC. It translates to CASSGDRLGTQQYF.

This clone was detected only a few times. This chain links TRBV28 with TRBJ2-3, with D tentatively TRBD1 (6 bases). Trimming took off 3 bases at V and 1 base at J, with 11 bases between the two ends. The germline gives CDR1 MDHEN, CDR2 SYDVKM. The CDR3 sequence is 15 residues long. The CDR3 sequence is CASSLIRQGTDTQYF. CDR3 coding DNA: TGTGCCAGCAGTTTGATAAGACAGGGCACAGATACGCAGTATTTT.

The chain employs TRBV9 and TRBJ2-1; 9 bases agree with TRBD1. The CDR3 is made up of 15 amino acids. CDR1 is SGDLS, CDR2 YYNGEE, per germline. Trimming removed 0 bases from V and 9 bases from J; junction bases left unmatched: 7. This CDR3 is CASSVATGTGPEQFF. The CDR3, as DNA: TGTGCCAGCAGCGTAGCTACCGGGACAGGGCCTGAGCAGTTCTTC.

In its sample, this clone was seen a few times. This chain uses TRBV2 with TRBJ2-7; TRBD2 matches at 9 bases. The CDR3 loop spans 15 amino acids. Unmatched junction bases numbered 5, after V lost 0 bases and J lost 5 bases. CDR1 is SNHLY, CDR2 FYNNEI, per germline. The CDR3 region is CASSEALVAGDEQYF. CDR3 nucleotides: TGTGCCAGCAGTGAAGCGCTGGTAGCGGGGGACGAGCAGTACTTC.

The V call is TRBV5-5, the J call TRBJ1-5; 10 nucleotides match TRBD1. Germline CDR1 and CDR2: SGHKS and YYEKEE (reference sequence). The ends lost 3 bases at V and 5 bases at J; junction bases unmatched: 2. The CDR3 is made up of 14 amino acids. CDR3 loop: CASSYGQGDQPQHF. Here the CDR3 DNA reads TGTGCCAGCAGCTACGGACAGGGGGATCAGCCCCAGCATTTT.

The chain recombines TRBV5-6 with TRBJ2-2, with D uncertain. CDR3 size: 12 residues. V was clipped by 4 bases and J by 3 bases, with 4 bases between them. CDR1 SGHDT and CDR2 YYEEEE come from the germline V gene. The chain's CDR3 is CASSPDTGELFF. DNA of the CDR3: TGTGCCAGCAGCCCAGACACCGGGGAGCTGTTTTTT.

This clone was counted a few times. This chain joins TRBV5-1 and TRBJ1-6; 9 bases are shared with TRBD1. V trimming: 3 bases; J trimming: 7 bases; junction bases outside the gene matches: 11. Germline-derived CDR1 and CDR2 are SGHRS and YFSETQ. CDR3 length: 17 amino acids. CDR3 amino acids: CASSSRGTGSTNSPLHF. As DNA, the CDR3 is TGCGCCAGCAGCTCACGCGGGACAGGGAGTACCAATTCACCCCTCCACTTT.

The chain joins TRBV5-1 to TRBJ1-5, with 7 nucleotides matching TRBD1. The CDR3 spans 15 residues. Germline CDR1 is SGHRS and CDR2 is YFSETQ. The V and J ends lost 2 bases and 3 bases, in that order; junction bases with no gene match: 5. The CDR3 loop is CASSLTGALNQPQHF. DNA for the CDR3: TGCGCCAGCAGCTTAACAGGGGCCCTCAATCAGCCCCAGCATTTT.

The chain is built from TRBV5-1 and TRBJ2-3, with TRBD2 identical over 8 bases. The germline V gene encodes CDR1 SGHRS and CDR2 YFSETQ. CDR3 size: 15 residues. V was clipped by 0 bases and J by 1 base; unmatched bases: 1. The CDR3 region is CASSLEAGGTDTQYF. The CDR3 nucleotides are TGCGCCAGCAGCTTGGAAGCGGGGGGCACAGATACGCAGTATTTT.

The V call is TRBV30, the J call TRBJ1-2, with a tentative D call TRBD1 (5 bases). The germline V and J ends were trimmed by 2 bases and 2 bases, with 9 bases remaining between them. This CDR3 is 13 amino acids long. Germline-derived CDR1 and CDR2 are GTSNPN and SVGIG (reference sequence). For the CDR3, the DNA is TGTGCCTGGAGTAGGGGCCCCAACTATGGCTACACCTTC. Its protein product is CAWSRGPNYGYTF.

The V and J genes are TRBV9 and TRBJ2-7; 10 bases are a match to TRBD2. This CDR3 has 14 amino acids. Germline CDR1 SGDLS, CDR2 YYNGEE. V lost 2 bases to trimming and J lost 6 bases; unmatched junction nucleotides: 5. The CDR3 is CASSVSGGFGEQYF. The CDR3 nucleotides read TGTGCCAGCAGCGTTAGCGGGGGGTTCGGCGAGCAGTACTTC.

In DNA form, the CDR3 reads TGTGCCAGCAGCTTAGATCTAGCAAGGACTAGGCTGTTTTTT. It encodes CASSLDLARTRLFF. This chain uses TRBV11-2 with TRBJ1-4, with no clear D. V was cut by 0 bases and J by 14 bases, with 16 bases left in between. Germline loops: CDR1 SGHAT, CDR2 FQNNGV. This CDR3 spans 14 amino acids.

The chain has TRBV19 and TRBJ2-7; TRBD1 is a possible D gene (6 bases). The germline V and J ends were trimmed by 6 bases and 6 bases, with 21 bases remaining between them. Germline-derived CDR1 and CDR2 are LNHDA and SQIVND (reference sequence). This CDR3 contains 15 residues. For the CDR3, the DNA is TGTGCCAGTAGAAACCGGGACACCCCTTGGGGCGAGCAGTACTTC. This codes for CASRNRDTPWGEQYF. Together with reference TRBV19 and TRBJ2-7, the CDR3 gives the full variable domain: DGGITQSPKYLFRKEGQNVTLSCEQNLNHDAMYWYRQDPGQGLRLIYYSQIVNDFQKGDIAEGYSVSREKKESFPLTVTSAQKNPTAFYLCASRNRDTPWGEQYFGPGTRLTVT.

The gene calls are TRBV29-1 and TRBJ2-7; D might be TRBD1 (6 bases). Trimming shortened V by 7 bases and J by 3 bases, and 16 bases separated the two germline ends. CDR1 SQVTM and CDR2 ANQGSEA come from the germline V gene. The CDR3 has 13 residues. The CDR3 DNA is TGCAGCGCTGTGAGCCAGGGGAGCTACGAGCAGTACTTC. Protein: CSAVSQGSYEQYF.

This clone was observed at least ten times. The J gene is TRBJ2-7, the V gene TRBV27; 7 positions match TRBD1. After removal of 6 bases from V and 3 bases from J, the junction contained 5 bases not matched to a gene. Germline V gives CDR1 MNHEY, CDR2 SMNVEV (reference sequence). The CDR3 spans 13 residues. CDR3 region: CASSRQGFYEQYF. The CDR3 nucleotides are TGTGCCAGCAGCCGACAGGGCTTCTACGAGCAGTACTTC.

This clone has just a few counts. The chain couples TRBV6-1 to TRBJ1-5; D not resolved. The CDR3 length is 15 residues. Trimming removed 4 bases at V and 0 bases at J, with 10 bases between. Germline CDR1 reads MNHNS; CDR2 reads SASEGT. The CDR3 region is CASSADLGSNQPQHF. The CDR3 nucleotides are TGTGCCAGCAGTGCGGATCTAGGTAGCAATCAGCCCCAGCATTTT.

This clone showed up many times. In the same sample, other DNA sequences code for this CDR3. The J gene is TRBJ2-7, the V gene TRBV18, with 8 bases fitting TRBD2. The CDR3 contains 15 residues. CDR1 and CDR2 from the germline V gene are KGHSH and LQKENI. The J segment lost 2 bases and the V segment lost 0 bases, leaving 3 bases of the junction unmatched. CDR3 DNA sequence: TGTGCCAGCTCACCACCGTCTAGCGGGCCCTACGAGCAGTACTTC. Translation: CASSPPSSGPYEQYF.